The 6 T cell receptor beta chains below all came from one sample that was sequenced in a study of shared clonotypes between healthy human individuals. Sequencing was performed with immunoSEQ multiplex PCR; in TCRdb, only in-frame clones are kept and a portion is missing. The data contain about 2.4 million clones, under 95% of them singletons. The specimen sequenced was naive CD4+ T cells from PBMCs. Sample subset: CD45RA+ positively selected. These receptors originate from a man between 18 and 35 years old in good health. Some clones in this sample may be carry-over from other donors' samples.

V is TRBV10-3 and J is TRBJ1-5; no clear D. Trimming cost V 4 bases and J 4 bases, with 8 bases left between them. CDR3 length: 13 amino acids. The germline V gene encodes CDR1 ENHRY and CDR2 SYGVKD. DNA for the CDR3: TGTGCCATCAGTGGCCGCCAGAATCAGCCCCAGCATTTT. Amino acids: CAISGRQNQPQHF.

The chain links TRBV20-1 to TRBJ2-7, with a tentative D call TRBD2 (5 bases). The V and J ends lost 3 bases and 7 bases respectively, with 10 bases between them. The CDR3 loop spans 11 amino acids. Germline loops: CDR1 DFQATT, CDR2 SNEGSKA (reference sequence). CDR3 DNA: TGCAGTGCTAGTAAGAGGGTGGAGCAGTACTTC. Encoded protein: CSASKRVEQYF.

The chain joins TRBV5-1 to TRBJ2-7; TRBD2 agrees at 9 bases. In germline, CDR1 is SGHRS, CDR2 YFSETQ. The CDR3 runs 15 residues. V shed 4 bases and J 7 bases; nucleotides not matched to a gene: 12. CDR3 in amino acids: CASSPLGLASREQYF. Written as DNA, the CDR3 is TGCGCCAGCAGCCCTTTGGGACTAGCCTCAAGAGAGCAGTACTTC. The variable domain in full, completed from reference TRBV5-1 and TRBJ2-7, reads KAGVTQTPRYLIKTRGQQVTLSCSPISGHRSVSWYQQTPGQGLQFLFEYFSETQRNKGNFPGRFSGRQFSNSRSEMNVSTLELGDSALYLCASSPLGLASREQYFGPGTRLTVT.

In the case of this clone: Additional DNA sequences in this sample encode the identical CDR3. The chain couples TRBV19 to TRBJ1-2, with D hard to call. V was clipped by 3 bases and J by 2 bases, with 10 bases between them. Germline V gene sequence: CDR1 LNHDA, CDR2 SQIVND (reference sequence). The CDR3 length is 14 residues. The CDR3 protein is CASSISGSNYGYTF. DNA for the CDR3: TGTGCCAGTAGTATTTCCGGTTCCAACTATGGCTACACCTTC.

The V gene is TRBV18, the J gene TRBJ2-2, with 9 bases matching TRBD1. CDR3 length: 16 residues. Looked up from germline, CDR1 is KGHSH and CDR2 is LQKENI. V lost 4 bases, J lost 7 bases, and 10 bases stayed unmatched. DNA for the CDR3: TGTGCCAGCTCACTAGCGACAGGGGGAAACGGCGGGGAGCTGTTTTTT. It yields the protein CASSLATGGNGGELFF.

The chain combines TRBV18 with TRBJ2-1; D call uncertain. The CDR3 covers 14 residues. V was clipped by 1 base and J by 2 bases, with 6 bases between them. Germline assignment: CDR1 KGHSH and CDR2 LQKENI. In nucleotides, the CDR3 is TGTGCCAGCTCACCACAGGCGACCTACAATGAGCAGTTCTTC. It encodes CASSPQATYNEQFF.